The 26 T cell receptor beta chains presented below share a single source sample, sequenced in a study of blood T cell repertoires in COVID-19. This table comes from immunoSEQ multiplex PCR, and its TCRdb copy is limited to in-frame clones, with some not included. Seen here are some 130,000 clones, around four fifths observed once, and the top ten hold 13%. Material for sequencing was peripheral blood. The receptors originated from a human donor in a cohort sampled during active COVID-19.

The chain couples TRBV7-9 to TRBJ2-3; 7 bases agree with TRBD1. Looked up from germline, CDR1 is SEHNR and CDR2 is FQNEAQ (reference sequence). The CDR3 contains 13 residues. V dropped 9 bases and J dropped 2; count of bases not matched to a gene: 5. In nucleotides, the CDR3 is TGTGCCAGTGGTGGGACAGTCACAGATACGCAGTATTTT. This codes for CASGGTVTDTQYF.

A note on this clone: The junction departs from the called germline gene at one end, perhaps through a read error. The chain joins TRBV2 to TRBJ1-2, with a possible D match to TRBD1 (6 bases). The CDR3 spans 17 residues. CDR1 SNHLY and CDR2 FYNNEI come from the germline V gene. Written as DNA, the CDR3 is TGTGCCAGCAGAGAAGGACTCGACAGGCGATCTAACTATGGCTACACCTTC. Its translation: CASREGLDRRSNYGYTF.

The V call is TRBV29-1, the J call TRBJ1-1; D is perhaps TRBD1 (5 bases). The CDR3 length is 13 residues. Germline V gene lookup returns CDR1 SQVTM and CDR2 ANQGSEA. The germline V and J ends were trimmed by 8 bases and 0 bases, with 13 bases remaining between them. For the CDR3, the DNA is TGCAGCCACATCGGGGGTCTGAACACTGAAGCTTTCTTT. This translates into CSHIGGLNTEAFF.

This chain joins TRBV30 and TRBJ1-2, with D maybe TRBD1 (5 bases). The CDR3 loop spans 13 amino acids. V lost 7 bases and J lost 7, with 19 bases in between. Per germline, CDR1 GTSNPN and CDR2 SVGIG (reference sequence). In DNA form, the CDR3 reads TGTGCCTCCAGCCTACCCCGACAGTTTGGCTACACCTTC. Its protein is CASSLPRQFGYTF.

The sample holds one count of this clone. This chain joins TRBV7-9 and TRBJ2-4; D is possibly TRBD1 (5 bases). The CDR3 length is 13 residues. V was shortened by 1 base and J by 15 bases, with 16 bases between the two germline ends. Per the germline V gene, CDR1 is SEHNR and CDR2 is FQNEAQ (reference sequence). The CDR3 here is CASSLDSGSQRYF. CDR3 in DNA: TGTGCCAGCAGCTTAGATTCAGGGTCCCAACGGTACTTC.

The V call is TRBV5-6, the J call TRBJ1-5; D unresolved. V dropped 2 bases and J dropped 6 bases, with 12 bases sitting between them. This CDR3 has 14 residues. CDR1 and CDR2 (germline): SGHDT, YYEEEE. CDR3 coding DNA: TGTGCCAGCAGCTTCCGAGGTTCCGGTCAGCCCCAGCATTTT. Translating it yields CASSFRGSGQPQHF.

Only a few counts were recorded for this clone. V is TRBV7-9 and J is TRBJ2-6; 8 bases are a match to TRBD2. Germline CDR1 is SEHNR and CDR2 is FQNEAQ (reference sequence). This CDR3 has 18 residues. Trimming took 3 bases from V and 0 from J; bases not matched to a gene: 7. In DNA, the CDR3 is TGTGCCAGCAGCTTGAAAGCGGGGGCGCCCTCTGGGGCCAACGTCCTGACTTTC. It codes for CASSLKAGAPSGANVLTF.

The V call is TRBV6-5, the J call TRBJ1-1, with a possible D match to TRBD1 (6 bases). The CDR3 covers 13 residues. Trimming took off 6 bases at V and 4 bases at J, with 12 bases between the two ends. CDR1 MNHEY and CDR2 SVGAGI come from the germline V gene. The CDR3 loop reads CASSRTGITEAFF. For the CDR3, the DNA is TGTGCCAGCAGCCGAACAGGGATCACTGAAGCTTTCTTT.

In this sample, this clone turned up a few times. V and J are TRBV27 and TRBJ1-5; perhaps TRBD1 as D (5 bases). The germline V gene has CDR1 MNHEY and CDR2 SMNVEV (reference sequence). V lost 6 bases and J 0 bases, leaving 15 bases between the germline ends. The CDR3 contains 16 residues. The CDR3: CASRTRGDNSNQPQHF. CDR3 bases: TGTGCCAGCAGGACAAGGGGCGACAATAGCAATCAGCCCCAGCATTTT.

The chain uses TRBV5-8 and TRBJ1-4; a weak D match, TRBD1 (5 bases). CDR3 length equals 15 residues. V was cut by 0 bases and J by 4 bases, with 10 bases left in between. Per the germline V gene, CDR1 is SGHTS and CDR2 is YDEGEE. The CDR3 loop is CASSLGQLYNEKLFF. DNA for the CDR3: TGTGCCAGCAGCTTGGGACAGCTCTATAATGAAAAACTGTTTTTT.

The chain carries TRBV9 and TRBJ2-3; 16 bases fit TRBD2. Looked up from germline, CDR1 is SGDLS and CDR2 is YYNGEE. The V and J ends lost 4 bases and 0 bases, in that order; junction bases with no gene match: 5. This CDR3 is 18 amino acids long. CDR3: CASSTGLAGGYSTDTQYF. CDR3 DNA sequence: TGTGCCAGCAGCACGGGACTAGCGGGGGGGTATAGCACAGATACGCAGTATTTT.

This sequence joins TRBV30 and TRBJ2-7, with 7 bases fitting TRBD2. The CDR3 length is 11 residues. The germline V gene encodes CDR1 GTSNPN and CDR2 SVGIG (reference sequence). V lost 4 bases and J lost 7; bases outside the gene matches: 4. The chain's CDR3 is CAWTLGGEQYF. The CDR3, as DNA: TGTGCCTGGACCCTCGGGGGGGAGCAGTACTTC.

V gene TRBV12-3 or TRBV12-4 combines with J gene TRBJ1-1, with a weak D call TRBD1 (5 bases). The CDR3 runs 12 residues. V was trimmed by 2 bases and J by 5 bases, leaving 6 bases between them. The CDR3 DNA reads as TGTGCCAGCAGTTTAAAGGGGACTGAAGCTTTCTTT. It yields the protein CASSLKGTEAFF.

The chain uses TRBV4-2 and TRBJ1-5; D gene ambiguous. The CDR3 runs to 16 residues. Trimming took off 4 bases at V and 0 bases at J, with 13 bases between the two ends. Germline-derived CDR1 and CDR2 are LGHNA and YNFKEQ. CDR3 bases: TGTGCCAGCAGCCTCTTTCGGGGATATAGCAATCAGCCCCAGCATTTT. Protein sequence: CASSLFRGYSNQPQHF.

The chain combines TRBV6-5 with TRBJ1-3; D remains ambiguous. Trimming cost V 5 bases and J 0 bases, with 11 bases left between them. Looked up from germline, CDR1 is MNHEY and CDR2 is SVGAGI. The CDR3 totals 15 residues. The CDR3 reads CASSRGATSGNTIYF. The CDR3 DNA follows: TGTGCCAGCAGTCGCGGCGCTACCTCTGGAAACACCATATATTTT.

V is TRBV25-1 and J is TRBJ1-2; D remains unclear. The germline V and J ends were trimmed by 2 bases and 8 bases, with 12 bases remaining between them. This CDR3 region has 13 residues. In germline, CDR1 is MGHDK, CDR2 SYGVNS. The CDR3 region is CASSERYGGGYTF. In nucleotides, the CDR3 is TGTGCCAGCAGTGAACGGTATGGCGGAGGCTACACCTTC.

This clone was detected only once. The genes are TRBV25-1 and TRBJ1-4; 8 nucleotides agree with TRBD1. The ends lost 6 bases at V and 10 bases at J; junction bases unmatched: 7. Germline CDR1 MGHDK, CDR2 SYGVNS. This CDR3 region has 13 residues. CDR3 amino acids: CASRQGARGKLFF. The DNA of the CDR3 is TGTGCCAGCAGGCAGGGGGCTCGGGGAAAACTGTTTTTT.

The V gene is TRBV2, the J gene TRBJ2-3, with 9 bases matching TRBD2. The germline CDR1 and CDR2 sequences are SNHLY and FYNNEI. Trimming at V came to 7 bases and at J to 2 bases, leaving 10 bases not matched to a gene. The CDR3 totals 16 residues. The CDR3 DNA sequence: TGTGCCAGCAAGGGAGGAGCGGGGGGATTCACAGATACGCAGTATTTT. Protein sequence: CASKGGAGGFTDTQYF.

V usage is TRBV12-5 and J usage is TRBJ2-1; 10 bases fit TRBD2. V shed 4 bases and J 1 base; nucleotides not matched to a gene: 4. There are 16 residues in the CDR3. Germline V gene lookup returns CDR1 LGHNT and CDR2 FRNRAP. The CDR3 here is CASGWLAGGSYNEQFF. The DNA for the CDR3 is TGTGCTAGTGGTTGGTTAGCGGGGGGTTCCTACAATGAGCAGTTCTTC.

The rearrangement joins TRBV5-1 to TRBJ1-3, with D perhaps TRBD1 (5 bases). Germline values: CDR1 SGHRS, CDR2 YFSETQ. The CDR3 runs 13 residues. With 8 bases removed from V and 4 bases from J, the gap between germline ends came to 13 bases. CDR3 region: CASSTPGGNTIYF. CDR3 DNA: TGCGCCAGTTCCACCCCAGGGGGAAACACCATATATTTT.

The chain recombines TRBV18 with TRBJ1-5, with 7 bases matching TRBD1. Germline CDR1 KGHSH, CDR2 LQKENI. This CDR3 has 16 residues. V was clipped by 3 bases and J by 3 bases; unmatched bases: 8. The CDR3 nucleotides are TGTGCCAGCTCACCCGGCTCGGGACAGTCCAATCAGCCCCAGCATTTT. Translated: CASSPGSGQSNQPQHF. Filled out from reference TRBV18 and TRBJ1-5, the complete variable domain reads NAGVMQNPRHLVRRRGQEARLRCSPMKGHSHVYWYRQLPEEGLKFMVYLQKENIIDESGMPKERFSAEFPKEGPSILRIQQVVRGDSAAYFCASSPGSGQSNQPQHFGDGTRLSIL.

J is TRBJ1-4 and V is TRBV6-5; D remains unclear. Between the trimmed V and J ends, which lost 6 bases and 2 bases, there was a span of 10 bases. CDR1 and CDR2 (germline): MNHEY, SVGAGI. There are 14 residues in the CDR3. The CDR3 protein is CASRISETNEKLFF. Here the CDR3 DNA reads TGTGCCAGCAGAATCAGCGAGACTAATGAAAAACTGTTTTTT.

V and J are TRBV27 and TRBJ1-1; D gene unclear. This CDR3 has 16 residues. Germline assignment: CDR1 MNHEY and CDR2 SMNVEV (reference sequence). V lost 2 bases and J 4 bases, leaving 17 bases between the germline ends. CDR3 residues: CASSLRGPPVGTEAFF. The CDR3 DNA reads as TGTGCCAGCAGTTTACGAGGTCCCCCGGTAGGCACTGAAGCTTTCTTT.

This clone was observed a single time. The rearrangement joins TRBV6-5 to TRBJ1-1; D gene ambiguous. The V gene lost 4 bases and the J gene lost 4 bases, with 13 bases spanning the gap. The CDR3 has 14 residues. The germline CDR1 and CDR2 sequences are MNHEY and SVGAGI. This CDR3 is CASSLSFTSTEAFF. The CDR3 DNA is TGTGCCAGCAGTTTGTCATTTACTAGCACTGAAGCTTTCTTT.

The chain carries TRBV18 and TRBJ1-4; D gene ambiguous. The CDR3 extends over 16 amino acids. V shed 4 bases and J shed 7 bases, with 19 bases lying between them. Per the germline V gene, CDR1 is KGHSH and CDR2 is LQKENI. CDR3 loop: CASSQTRGDVGEKLFF. DNA for the CDR3: TGTGCCAGCTCACAGACCCGGGGTGATGTGGGTGAAAAACTGTTTTTT.

Only one count was recorded for this clone. The chain links TRBV6-2 or TRBV6-3 to TRBJ1-6; TRBD1 matches 9 bases. The germline gives CDR1 MNHEY, CDR2 SVGEGT. This CDR3 comprises 16 residues. Losses at the gene ends were 6 bases for V and 9 bases for J; bases not matched to a gene: 12. The DNA of the CDR3 is TGTGCCAGCAGCCGCCCCCTCCGACAGGGGGGTTCACCCCTCCACTTT. Protein product: CASSRPLRQGGSPLHF.